These 17 T cell receptor beta chains were all obtained from the same sample, sequenced in a study of shared clonotypes between healthy human individuals. Repertoires were generated with immunoSEQ multiplex PCR, while TCRdb's copy carries only in-frame clones and drops some. The sample includes some 2 million clones, 85% to 95% of them seen just once. Sequenced sample: naive CD4+ T cells sorted from blood. Subset meaning: CD45RA+ positively selected. These receptors were taken from a man between 18 and 29 years old in good health.

V gene TRBV7-8 combines with J gene TRBJ1-2; 7 bases agree with TRBD1. Germline V lookup: CDR1 SGHVS, CDR2 FQNEAQ. Trimming took 1 base from V and 6 from J; bases not matched to a gene: 2. The CDR3 is 13 amino acids. DNA for the CDR3: TGTGCCAGCAGCTTAGAACAGGGGAATGGCTACACCTTC. Protein sequence: CASSLEQGNGYTF. The full variable domain, in which reference TRBV7-8 and TRBJ1-2 provide the parts outside the CDR3, is GAGVSQSPRYKVAKRGQDVALRCDPISGHVSLFWYQQALGQGPEFLTYFQNEAQLDKSGLPSDRFFAERPEGSVSTLKIQRTQQEDSAVYLCASSLEQGNGYTFGSGTRLTVV.

This clone was counted a single time. The J gene is TRBJ2-3, the V gene TRBV6-1; D gene ambiguous. This CDR3 spans 15 amino acids. Germline CDR1 and CDR2: MNHNS and SASEGT. V shed 5 bases and J shed 1 base, with 13 bases lying between them. CDR3 nucleotides: TGTGCCAGCAGTCGACTTGTGACGGGCACAGATACGCAGTATTTT. Protein product: CASSRLVTGTDTQYF.

The CDR3 is CASSAGTGPREQYF. The CDR3 nucleotides are TGTGCCAGCAGTGCCGGGACAGGCCCTCGCGAGCAGTACTTC. The J gene is TRBJ2-7, the V gene TRBV2; 8 nucleotides line up with TRBD1. The V gene's germline CDR1 is SNHLY and CDR2 FYNNEI. The CDR3 sequence is 14 residues long. The trim removed 4 bases at V and 6 bases at J, leaving 8 bases unmatched.

CDR3 protein: CASSLAGQGIDTQYF. The CDR3 DNA is TGCGCCAGCAGCTTGGCGGGACAGGGAATAGATACGCAGTATTTT. V and J are TRBV5-1 and TRBJ2-3; 9 bases map to TRBD1. Trimming at V came to 0 bases and at J to 5 bases, leaving 4 bases not matched to a gene. CDR3 size: 15 residues. Germline CDR1 SGHRS, CDR2 YFSETQ.

The chain combines TRBV5-1 with TRBJ2-5, with D tentatively TRBD2 (6 bases). From germline, CDR1 is SGHRS and CDR2 YFSETQ. V lost 4 bases and J lost 5, with 18 bases in between. There are 15 residues in the CDR3. The CDR3 DNA is TGCGCCAGCAGCCCGGCACGGTCAGGAGGGGAGACCCAGTACTTC. It translates to CASSPARSGGETQYF.

V usage is TRBV11-2 and J usage is TRBJ1-2, with D perhaps matching TRBD1 (5 bases). The CDR3 loop spans 15 amino acids. CDR1 SGHAT and CDR2 FQNNGV come from the germline V gene. V lost 1 base and J lost 2, with 11 bases in between. The CDR3 DNA reads as TGTGCCAGCAGCTTAGCCGGGACTCGGAACTATGGCTACACCTTC. Translating gives CASSLAGTRNYGYTF.

This CDR3 is CASSQDGVITDTQYF. CDR3 nucleotide sequence: TGCGCCAGCAGCCAAGATGGGGTAATCACAGATACGCAGTATTTT. This sequence joins TRBV4-1 and TRBJ2-3, with D hard to call. This CDR3 has 15 residues. V was trimmed by 0 bases and J by 2 bases, leaving 9 bases between them. The germline CDR1 and CDR2 sequences are MGHRA and YSYEKL.

This clone showed up just once. The chain combines TRBV11-2 with TRBJ2-7; 9 positions match TRBD2. The CDR3 runs 15 residues. Germline-derived CDR1 and CDR2 are SGHAT and FQNNGV. The V gene end was trimmed by 5 bases and the J gene end by 3 bases; junction bases not matched to a gene: 8. The CDR3 here is CASSLIAGVNYEQYF. In DNA, the CDR3 is TGTGCCAGCAGCCTAATAGCGGGAGTGAACTACGAGCAGTACTTC.

This chain links TRBV7-2 with TRBJ2-7, with a tentative D call TRBD1 (5 bases). V lost 3 bases to trimming and J lost 2 bases, with 8 bases between them. The CDR3 runs 13 residues. Per the germline V gene, CDR1 is SGHTA and CDR2 is FQGNSA. The CDR3 sequence is CASSFQGTYEQYF. The CDR3 bases are TGTGCCAGCAGCTTTCAGGGAACCTACGAGCAGTACTTC. The variable domain in full, with the rest retrieved from reference TRBV7-2 and TRBJ2-7, is GAGVSQSPSNKVTEKGKDVELRCDPISGHTALYWYRQSLGQGLEFLIYFQGNSAPDKSGLPSDRFSAERTGGSVSTLTIQRTQQEDSAVYLCASSFQGTYEQYFGPGTRLTVT.

J is TRBJ1-1 and V is TRBV6-6; the D is unclear. From germline, CDR1 is MNHNY and CDR2 SVGAGI (reference sequence). Trimming pared 7 bases from V and 1 base from J, leaving 13 bases between. The CDR3 is 14 residues long. CDR3 amino acids: CASKLGGANTEAFF. In DNA form, the CDR3 reads TGTGCCAGCAAGTTGGGCGGAGCGAACACTGAAGCTTTCTTT.

This chain links TRBV14 with TRBJ2-1; D could derive from TRBD1 or TRBD2 (5 bases each). V lost 0 bases and J lost 9, with 9 bases in between. CDR3 length equals 13 residues. Germline loops: CDR1 SGHDN, CDR2 FVKESK. The CDR3: CASSQDRGVEQFF. The DNA for the CDR3 is TGTGCCAGCAGCCAAGATAGAGGGGTTGAGCAGTTCTTC.

V and J are TRBV2 and TRBJ1-2; D not certain. V was shortened by 4 bases and J by 4 bases, with 7 bases between the two germline ends. Per the germline V gene, CDR1 is SNHLY and CDR2 is FYNNEI. CDR3 length equals 12 residues. CDR3 in amino acids: CASSAGRYGYTF. The CDR3 DNA sequence: TGTGCCAGCAGTGCTGGCCGCTATGGCTACACCTTC.

CDR3 DNA sequence: TGTGCCAGCAGTTTTTGGGGAACCCTCGGGGGCTCTGGGGCCAACGTCCTGACTTTC. Translation gives CASSFWGTLGGSGANVLTF. The chain links TRBV28 to TRBJ2-6, with D possibly TRBD2 on 6 matching bases. The germline CDR1 and CDR2 sequences are MDHEN and SYDVKM. CDR3 length: 19 residues. The germline V and J ends were trimmed by 3 bases and 0 bases, with 18 bases remaining between them.

V and J are TRBV2 and TRBJ2-7; D is perhaps TRBD2 (6 bases). Looked up from germline, CDR1 is SNHLY and CDR2 is FYNNEI. This CDR3 is built from 13 residues. V was cut by 6 bases and J by 2 bases, with 11 bases left in between. The chain's CDR3 is CASRRDFAYEQYF. As DNA, the CDR3 is TGTGCCAGCAGGCGGGACTTTGCCTACGAGCAGTACTTC.

The V call is TRBV5-1, the J call TRBJ2-5, with D hard to call. V shed 6 bases and J shed 1 base, with 13 bases lying between them. Looked up from germline, CDR1 is SGHRS and CDR2 is YFSETQ. This CDR3 region has 14 residues. The DNA of the CDR3 is TGCGCCAGCACCCGAATGAGTTCCCAAGAGACCCAGTACTTC. Translation: CASTRMSSQETQYF.

This clone was seen once. The CDR3 DNA follows: TGTGCCAGCAGCGTTAGTTTAGGGACGGTGGGAGGAGATACGCAGTATTTT. Translation gives CASSVSLGTVGGDTQYF. The V gene is TRBV9, the J gene TRBJ2-3, with a possible D match to TRBD2 (6 bases). Per the germline V gene, CDR1 is SGDLS and CDR2 is YYNGEE. This CDR3 is 17 amino acids long. V lost 2 bases to trimming and J lost 5 bases, with 21 bases between them.

The chain couples TRBV19 to TRBJ1-5; 7 bases map to TRBD1. The germline V gene has CDR1 LNHDA and CDR2 SQIVND (reference sequence). V dropped 3 bases and J dropped 6; count of bases not matched to a gene: 5. The CDR3 is 14 residues long. This CDR3 reads CASSIQGGAQPQHF. CDR3 nucleotides: TGTGCCAGTAGTATCCAGGGGGGGGCTCAGCCCCAGCATTTT.